Shown below are 4 T cell receptor beta chains from a single sample sequenced in a study of human CD8 memory T cell subsets. Libraries for TCR beta were constructed using UMI-labeled 5' RACE. TCRdb reworked the 5' RACE reads into one entry per CDR3 protein, no DNA. This sample carries 8,300 or so distinct CDR3 sequences, with about 15% going to the ten biggest clones. TPEX cells, early memory CD8+ T cells with exhausted-like traits, were CCR7+ PD-1+ TIGIT+. The sample taken for sequencing was CD8+ T cells from PBMCs. These receptors were taken from a human donor in good health.

This sequence joins TRBV9 and TRBJ2-7; lacking DNA, the TRBD2 call made by TCRdb goes unchecked. The CDR3 loop spans 14 amino acids. Per germline, CDR1 SGDLS and CDR2 YYNGEE. This CDR3 reads CASSVEDYSGEQYF.

J is TRBJ2-3 and V is TRBV7-2; the TCRdb D gene call, TRBD2, has no DNA to confirm it. Germline V gene data show CDR1 as SGHTA and CDR2 as FQGNSA. The CDR3 has 16 amino acids. The CDR3: CASTTLLRGVTDTQYF.

CDR3 region: CACKGPMNTEAFF. The chain carries TRBV30 and TRBJ1-1. The V gene's germline CDR1 is GTSNPN and CDR2 SVGIG (reference sequence). This CDR3 comprises 13 residues.

By frequency, this clonotype is medium-sized. CDR3 sequence reads: CASSYEAGGFGEQYF. V is TRBV6-5 and J is TRBJ2-7; TCRdb's D call, TRBD2, is unchecked because there is no DNA. The CDR3 runs to 15 residues. Germline V gene sequence: CDR1 MNHEY, CDR2 SVGAGI.